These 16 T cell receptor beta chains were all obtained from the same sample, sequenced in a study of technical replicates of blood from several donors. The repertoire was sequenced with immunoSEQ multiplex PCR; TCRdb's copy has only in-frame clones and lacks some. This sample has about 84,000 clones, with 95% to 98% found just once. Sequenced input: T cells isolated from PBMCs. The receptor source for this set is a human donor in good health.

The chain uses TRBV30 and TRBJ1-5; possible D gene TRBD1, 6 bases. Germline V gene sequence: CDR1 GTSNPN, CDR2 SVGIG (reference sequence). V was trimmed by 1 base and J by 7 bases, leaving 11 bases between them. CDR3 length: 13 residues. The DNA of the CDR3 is TGTGCCTGGAGTGCCGCGAGGGGGCAGCCCCAGCATTTT. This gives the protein CAWSAARGQPQHF. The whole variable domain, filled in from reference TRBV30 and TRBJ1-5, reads SQTIHQWPATLVQPVGSPLSLECTVEGTSNPNLYWYRQAAGRGLQLLFYSVGIGQISSEVPQNLSASRPQDRQFILSSKKLLLSDSGFYLCAWSAARGQPQHFGDGTRLSIL.

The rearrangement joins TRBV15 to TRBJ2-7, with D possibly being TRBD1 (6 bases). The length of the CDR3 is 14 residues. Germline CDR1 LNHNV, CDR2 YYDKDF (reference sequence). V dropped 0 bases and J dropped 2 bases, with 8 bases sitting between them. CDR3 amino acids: CATSRDRGPYEQYF. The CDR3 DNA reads TGTGCCACCAGCAGAGACAGGGGACCCTACGAGCAGTACTTC.

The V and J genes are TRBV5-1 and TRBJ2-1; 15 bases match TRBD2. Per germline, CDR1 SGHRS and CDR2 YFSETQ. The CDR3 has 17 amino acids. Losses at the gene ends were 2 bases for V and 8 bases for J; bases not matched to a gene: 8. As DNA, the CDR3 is TGCGCCAGCAGCTTAGGACTAGCGGGAGGGCCGCGGGATGAGCAGTTCTTC. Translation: CASSLGLAGGPRDEQFF. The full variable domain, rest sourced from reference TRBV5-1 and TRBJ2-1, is KAGVTQTPRYLIKTRGQQVTLSCSPISGHRSVSWYQQTPGQGLQFLFEYFSETQRNKGNFPGRFSGRQFSNSRSEMNVSTLELGDSALYLCASSLGLAGGPRDEQFFGPGTRLTVL.

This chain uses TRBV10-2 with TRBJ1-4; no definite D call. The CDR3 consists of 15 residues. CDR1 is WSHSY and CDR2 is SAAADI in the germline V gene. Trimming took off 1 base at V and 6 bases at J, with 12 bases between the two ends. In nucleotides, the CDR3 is TGCGCCAGCAGTGAGTGGATGAAGGGAGATGAAAAACTGTTTTTT. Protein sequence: CASSEWMKGDEKLFF.

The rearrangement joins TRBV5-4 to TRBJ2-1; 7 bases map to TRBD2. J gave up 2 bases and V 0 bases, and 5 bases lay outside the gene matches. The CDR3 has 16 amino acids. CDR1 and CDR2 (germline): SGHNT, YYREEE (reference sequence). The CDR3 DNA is TGTGCCAGCAGCTTGGCCCAGGCGGGAGCCTACAATGAGCAGTTCTTC. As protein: CASSLAQAGAYNEQFF. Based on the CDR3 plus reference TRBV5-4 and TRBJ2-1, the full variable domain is ETGVTQSPTHLIKTRGQQVTLRCSSQSGHNTVSWYQQALGQGPQFIFQYYREEENGRGNFPPRFSGLQFPNYSSELNVNALELDDSALYLCASSLAQAGAYNEQFFGPGTRLTVL.

CDR3 bases: TGCGCCAGCAGCGAGCGCTCTGGGGGGGAGAGGGGCTACACCTTC. It specifies CASSERSGGERGYTF. V usage is TRBV4-1 and J usage is TRBJ1-2; TRBD1 might be the D (5 bases). The CDR3 extends over 15 amino acids. Germline V gives CDR1 MGHRA, CDR2 YSYEKL. The V end was cut by 5 bases, the J end by 8 bases, with 21 bases between.

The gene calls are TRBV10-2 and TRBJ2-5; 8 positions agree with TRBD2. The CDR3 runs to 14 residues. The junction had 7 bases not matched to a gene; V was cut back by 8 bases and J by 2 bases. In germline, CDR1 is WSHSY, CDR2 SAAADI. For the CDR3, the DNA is TGCGCCAGCGCTCGGGGGGGGAATCAAGAGACCCAGTACTTC. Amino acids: CASARGGNQETQYF.

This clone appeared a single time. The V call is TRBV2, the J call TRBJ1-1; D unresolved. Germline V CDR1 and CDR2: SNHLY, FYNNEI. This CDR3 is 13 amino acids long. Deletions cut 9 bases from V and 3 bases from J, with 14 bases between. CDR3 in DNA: TGTGCCAGTATGAGGGCCGCTCACACTGAAGCTTTCTTT. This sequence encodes CASMRAAHTEAFF.

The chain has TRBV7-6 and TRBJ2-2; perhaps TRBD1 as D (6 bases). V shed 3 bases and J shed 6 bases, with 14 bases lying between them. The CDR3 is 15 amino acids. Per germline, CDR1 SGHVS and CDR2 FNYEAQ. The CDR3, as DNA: TGTGCCAGCAGCTTTATGAGTTCAGGGGCCGGGGAGCTGTTTTTT. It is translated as CASSFMSSGAGELFF.

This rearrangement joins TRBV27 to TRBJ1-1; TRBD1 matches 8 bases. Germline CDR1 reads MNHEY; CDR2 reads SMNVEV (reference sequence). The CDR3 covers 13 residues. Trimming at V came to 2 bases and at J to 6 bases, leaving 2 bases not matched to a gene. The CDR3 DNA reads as TGTGCCAGCAGTTTAGACAGGGGACCTGAAGCTTTCTTT. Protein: CASSLDRGPEAFF.

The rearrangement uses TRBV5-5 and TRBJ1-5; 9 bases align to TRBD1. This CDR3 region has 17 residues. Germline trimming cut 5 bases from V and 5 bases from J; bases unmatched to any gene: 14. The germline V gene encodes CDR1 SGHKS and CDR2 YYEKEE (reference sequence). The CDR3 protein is CASSPIERGQGHQPQHF. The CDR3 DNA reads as TGTGCCAGCAGTCCCATAGAAAGGGGACAGGGTCATCAGCCCCAGCATTTT.

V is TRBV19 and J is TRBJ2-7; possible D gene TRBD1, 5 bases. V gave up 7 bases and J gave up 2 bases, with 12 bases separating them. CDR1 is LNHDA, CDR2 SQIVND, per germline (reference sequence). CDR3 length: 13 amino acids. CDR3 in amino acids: CASIGAPTYEQYF. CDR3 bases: TGTGCCAGTATTGGGGCCCCGACCTACGAGCAGTACTTC. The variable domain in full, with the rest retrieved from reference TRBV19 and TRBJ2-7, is DGGITQSPKYLFRKEGQNVTLSCEQNLNHDAMYWYRQDPGQGLRLIYYSQIVNDFQKGDIAEGYSVSREKKESFPLTVTSAQKNPTAFYLCASIGAPTYEQYFGPGTRLTVT.

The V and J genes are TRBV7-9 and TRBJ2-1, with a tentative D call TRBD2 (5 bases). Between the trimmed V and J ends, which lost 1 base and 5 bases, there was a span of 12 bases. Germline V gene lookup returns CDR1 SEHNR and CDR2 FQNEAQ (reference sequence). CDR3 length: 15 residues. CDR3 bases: TGTGCCAGCAGCTTAGTGATCTCGGGAAACAATGAGCAGTTCTTC. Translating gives CASSLVISGNNEQFF.

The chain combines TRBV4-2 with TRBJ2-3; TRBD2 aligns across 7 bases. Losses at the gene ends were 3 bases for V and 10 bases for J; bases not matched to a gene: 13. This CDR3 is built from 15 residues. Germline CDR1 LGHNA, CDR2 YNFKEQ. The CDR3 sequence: CASSHTGTTLPAQYF. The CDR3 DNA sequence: TGTGCCAGCAGCCATACCGGGACTACTCTTCCAGCGCAGTATTTT.

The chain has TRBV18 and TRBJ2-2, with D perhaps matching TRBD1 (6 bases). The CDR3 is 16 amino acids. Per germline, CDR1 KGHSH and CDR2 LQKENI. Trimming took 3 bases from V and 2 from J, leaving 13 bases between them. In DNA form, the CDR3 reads TGTGCCAGCTCACCGGTTACAGGGCCTAACACCGGGGAGCTGTTTTTT. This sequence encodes CASSPVTGPNTGELFF.

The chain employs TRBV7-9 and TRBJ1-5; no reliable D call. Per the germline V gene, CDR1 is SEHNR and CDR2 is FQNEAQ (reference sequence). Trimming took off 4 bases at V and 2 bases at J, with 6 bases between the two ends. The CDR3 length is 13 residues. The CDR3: CASSSGGNQPQHF. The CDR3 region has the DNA TGTGCCAGCAGCTCCGGGGGCAATCAGCCCCAGCATTTT.